This TCR beta chain came from a study of human T cells and chemical hapten exposure. This clonotype was observed a few times. The time point is: pre-sensitization, week 0. Treatment here: therapeutic diphenylcyclopropenone sensitization with weekly scalp DPC. TCRdb re-analysed the RACE reads in MiXCR, keeping a single row per CDR3 protein. The sample comprises 85,000 to 100,000 distinct CDR3 sequences, 10% to 12% of which are singletons, and approximately 3.1% rests with the top ten. The CDR3 extends over 13 amino acids. V shed 2 bases and J 6 bases; nucleotides not matched to a gene: 4. The germline V gene has CDR1 GTSNPN and CDR2 SVGIG (reference sequence).

V and J are TRBV30 and TRBJ2-1; TRBD1 matches 7 bases. Source: whole blood, taken in connection with sensitization to the hapten diphenylcyclopropenone (DPC). The TCR was taken from an older woman with alopecia areata. Some clones in this sample may be carry-over from other donors' samples. The CDR3 nucleotides read TGTGCCTGGAGTCCGGACAGGCTCAATGAGCAGTTCTTC. This translates into CAWSPDRLNEQFF.